Listed here are 20 T cell receptor beta chains from one sample, sequenced in a study of technical replicates of blood from a handful of donors. Sequencing was performed with immunoSEQ multiplex PCR; in TCRdb, only in-frame clones are kept and a portion is missing. This sample yields about 18,000 clones, of which over 75% are seen a single time; about 9.5% belongs to the top ten. The source material was PBMCs. These receptors came from a human donor in good health. Some clones in this sample may be carry-over from other donors' samples.

CDR3 DNA sequence: TGTGCCAGCTCACCGGCCACCCTGAGGGAGACCCAGTACTTC. It translates to CASSPATLRETQYF. The chain combines TRBV18 with TRBJ2-5; D is undetermined. The CDR3 totals 14 residues. The germline V and J ends were trimmed by 3 bases and 5 bases, with 13 bases remaining between them. In germline, CDR1 is KGHSH, CDR2 LQKENI.

This clone was seen only once. V usage is TRBV18 and J usage is TRBJ2-7, with D unclear. V was trimmed by 6 bases and J by 3 bases, leaving 12 bases between them. Germline V gene sequence: CDR1 KGHSH, CDR2 LQKENI. The CDR3 spans 13 residues. The CDR3 bases are TGTGCCAGCTCCGTGGTGGCCTTCTACGAGCAGTACTTC. Amino acid sequence: CASSVVAFYEQYF.

The chain recombines TRBV29-1 with TRBJ1-2; 7 bases are shared with TRBD1. Trimming removed 6 bases from V and 4 bases from J; junction bases left unmatched: 11. The CDR3 sequence is 14 residues long. Germline lookup yields CDR1 SQVTM and CDR2 ANQGSEA. The CDR3: CSVEGDSLSYGYTF. CDR3 sequence (DNA): TGCAGCGTCGAGGGGGACAGTCTTTCCTATGGCTACACCTTC.

The chain combines TRBV5-1 with TRBJ2-7, with 10 bases that match TRBD1. The trim removed 0 bases at V and 5 bases at J, leaving 5 bases unmatched. Germline V gives CDR1 SGHRS, CDR2 YFSETQ. This CDR3 has 15 amino acids. The CDR3 region is CASSLGVTGGDEQYF. For the CDR3, the DNA is TGCGCCAGCAGCTTGGGTGTGACAGGGGGCGACGAGCAGTACTTC.

The V and J genes are TRBV7-6 and TRBJ2-2; D gene unclear. V dropped 1 base and J dropped 4 bases, with 10 bases sitting between them. Germline values: CDR1 SGHVS, CDR2 FNYEAQ. The CDR3 contains 15 residues. The CDR3 region has the DNA TGTGCCAGCAGCTTAGATGGCTTATCCACCGGGGAGCTGTTTTTT. Translation gives CASSLDGLSTGELFF.

The CDR3 DNA follows: TGTGCCAGCAGGGAGAGAGGGTACTACGAGCAGTACTTC. Its protein is CASRERGYYEQYF. The chain carries TRBV2 and TRBJ2-7; D perhaps matches TRBD2 (5 bases). Per the germline V gene, CDR1 is SNHLY and CDR2 is FYNNEI. V lost 6 bases to trimming and J lost 3 bases, with 12 bases between them. CDR3 size: 13 residues. The whole variable domain, remainder taken from reference TRBV2 and TRBJ2-7, is EPEVTQTPSHQVTQMGQEVILRCVPISNHLYFYWYRQILGQKVEFLVSFYNNEISEKSEIFDDQFSVERPDGSNFTLKIRSTKLEDSAMYFCASRERGYYEQYFGPGTRLTVT.

This chain uses TRBV29-1 with TRBJ2-7; 10 nucleotides agree with TRBD2. Germline V CDR1 and CDR2: SQVTM, ANQGSEA. CDR3 size: 14 residues. J was trimmed by 6 bases and V by 6 bases; bases with no gene match: 11. In DNA form, the CDR3 reads TGCAGCGTGGGTAGAGCGGGAGGGCCGGTCGAGCAGTACTTC. Protein: CSVGRAGGPVEQYF.

This chain links TRBV30 with TRBJ2-4; 9 bases align to TRBD1. Germline V CDR1 and CDR2: GTSNPN, SVGIG (reference sequence). This CDR3 region has 12 residues. V shed 1 base, J shed 9 bases, and the junction held 1 base outside the gene matches. The CDR3 DNA is TGTGCCTGGAGTGAGGGACAGGGCATTCAGTACTTC. Translation gives CAWSEGQGIQYF.

The rearrangement joins TRBV29-1 to TRBJ2-5, with 13 bases identical to TRBD2. CDR3 size: 19 residues. Per germline, CDR1 SQVTM and CDR2 ANQGSEA. V lost 7 bases and J lost 5; bases outside the gene matches: 22. DNA for the CDR3: TGCAGCGCCCGTTTGTCCGGGACTAGCGGGATACGGGTTTGGGAGACCCAGTACTTC. This codes for CSARLSGTSGIRVWETQYF.

The chain uses TRBV6-6 and TRBJ1-1; D not certain. The V end lost 3 bases, the J end lost 0 bases, and 8 bases lay between the germline ends. The CDR3 covers 14 residues. Germline V gene lookup returns CDR1 MNHNY and CDR2 SVGAGI (reference sequence). As DNA, the CDR3 is TGTGCCAGCAGTTATTCCGGGATGAACACTGAAGCTTTCTTT. Protein: CASSYSGMNTEAFF.

The rearrangement links TRBV2 to TRBJ2-7, with 8 bases that match TRBD1. V shed 6 bases, J shed 4 bases, and the junction held 8 bases outside the gene matches. This CDR3 has 14 residues. Germline V gene sequence: CDR1 SNHLY, CDR2 FYNNEI. In DNA form, the CDR3 reads TGTGCCAGCAGCTTACAGGGGGTAGAGTACGAGCAGTACTTC. This gives the protein CASSLQGVEYEQYF. Full variable domain (outside the CDR3, taken from reference TRBV2 and TRBJ2-7): EPEVTQTPSHQVTQMGQEVILRCVPISNHLYFYWYRQILGQKVEFLVSFYNNEISEKSEIFDDQFSVERPDGSNFTLKIRSTKLEDSAMYFCASSLQGVEYEQYFGPGTRLTVT.

The chain recombines TRBV18 with TRBJ2-5; TRBD2 is a possible D gene (6 bases). The CDR3 covers 15 residues. Germline CDR1 and CDR2: KGHSH and LQKENI. Between the trimmed V and J ends, which lost 5 bases and 3 bases, there was a span of 16 bases. In nucleotides, the CDR3 is TGTGCCAGCTCAGTAGGCCTCGGGGGAGAAGAGACCCAGTACTTC. Translation: CASSVGLGGEETQYF.

The chain recombines TRBV5-4 with TRBJ2-5; a weak D match, TRBD1 (6 bases). V lost 4 bases, J lost 5 bases, and 12 bases lay in between. This CDR3 spans 13 amino acids. Germline V lookup: CDR1 SGHNT, CDR2 YYREEE (reference sequence). CDR3 sequence: CASSRGQTETQYF. In nucleotides, the CDR3 is TGTGCCAGCAGCCGTGGACAGACTGAGACCCAGTACTTC.

The V and J genes are TRBV5-6 and TRBJ1-4; maybe TRBD1 (6 bases). In germline, CDR1 is SGHDT, CDR2 YYEEEE. The CDR3 has 16 residues. Trimming took off 4 bases at V and 2 bases at J, with 15 bases between the two ends. This CDR3 reads CASSPSGGPTNEKLFF. The CDR3, as DNA: TGTGCCAGCAGCCCCAGTGGGGGCCCTACTAATGAAAAACTGTTTTTT.

This clone has only one observation. The DNA for the CDR3 is TGTGCCATCAGTGAGTCGAAATCGACAGGGGCGGAAAAACTGTTTTTT. Protein product: CAISESKSTGAEKLFF. This sequence joins TRBV10-3 and TRBJ1-4; TRBD1 matches 8 bases. Germline V gene data show CDR1 as ENHRY and CDR2 as SYGVKD. CDR3 length: 16 residues. V lost 0 bases and J lost 8; bases outside the gene matches: 8.

This rearrangement joins TRBV30 to TRBJ2-5; the D is unclear. Deletions cut 0 bases from V and 5 bases from J, with 7 bases between. Germline V CDR1 and CDR2: GTSNPN, SVGIG (reference sequence). This CDR3 is built from 12 residues. The CDR3 region is CAWSVTAETQYF. In DNA form, the CDR3 reads TGTGCCTGGAGTGTAACAGCTGAGACCCAGTACTTC.

CDR3 coding DNA: TGTGCCTGGGATCCGGGACATAATGAGCAGTTCTTC. Its protein product is CAWDPGHNEQFF. The V and J genes are TRBV30 and TRBJ2-1, with a weak D call TRBD1 (6 bases). Trimming left V 5 bases short and J 7 bases short, with 12 bases between. Germline-derived CDR1 and CDR2 are GTSNPN and SVGIG (reference sequence). This CDR3 has 12 amino acids.

The genes are TRBV12-2 and TRBJ1-2; TRBD1, the D gene given by the table, was not confirmed from the DNA. TRBV12-2 is annotated as a pseudogene. This CDR3 has 17 amino acids. CDR3 DNA sequence: TGTGCAAGTCGCTTAAGGAGACGGGACAGGGAGGTCTATGGCTACACCTTC. As protein: CASRLRRRDREVYGYTF.

The chain's CDR3 is CASSSTGLTRDEQFF. The CDR3 DNA follows: TGTGCCAGCAGCTCGACTGGCCTAACCCGGGATGAGCAGTTCTTC. The gene calls are TRBV7-3 and TRBJ2-1; D unresolved. The V gene lost 4 bases and the J gene lost 8 bases, with 18 bases spanning the gap. The CDR3 runs to 15 residues. Germline CDR1 reads SGHTA; CDR2 reads FQGTGA.

The V and J genes are TRBV27 and TRBJ2-7; 8 positions agree with TRBD2. V was pared by 2 bases and J by 4 bases, with 4 bases of the junction left unmatched. The CDR3 is 14 amino acids. Germline values: CDR1 MNHEY, CDR2 SMNVEV (reference sequence). As DNA, the CDR3 is TGTGCCAGCAGTTTAAGCGGGAGCTTATACGAGCAGTACTTC. This encodes CASSLSGSLYEQYF.